This T cell receptor beta chain was sequenced for a study of T cell clonotyping in hematopoietic cell transplantation (dated by TCRdb to the early 2020s). Describing the broader study: Pretransplant samples from recipients were collected after cytoreduction. In the study, approximately 140 blood samples were gathered from approximately 35 consecutive transplant recipients and their related donors. Recruitment of patients ran from late 2015 to early 2017, and follow-up continued until September 2020 or until death. What the authors observed across the whole study: Sample size was limited, and cells were not sorted, so CD4 and CD8 repertoire contributions could not be separated. A decrease in recipient TCR diversity was observed after transplant, and a progressive increase in pathologically expanded clonotypes was seen from day 30 to day 180. Overlap with donor repertoires was found for only a small fraction of recipient repertoires, with over 95% found to appear de novo at the given depth. Donor and pretransplant recipient Inverse Simpson Index values predicted broader posttransplant TCR repertoire diversity.

As concerns this clone: This receptor's antigen is unknown. There are no base qualities to consult, and no much larger clone falls within one base.

The meaning of the sample's time point label: recipient sample about 28 days before transplant, after cytoreduction. Blood samples were obtained from recipients approximately 28 days before transplant and at days 30, 100 and 180 after transplant. Nuclei Lysis Solution was used to extract genomic DNA from fresh or cryopreserved unfractionated peripheral blood mononuclear cells. The immunoSEQ assay, a bias-controlled multiplex PCR with V- and J-specific primers, was used to amplify TCR beta CDR3 regions from genomic DNA. In a second PCR step, a proprietary barcode and Illumina adapter sequences were attached to the CDR3 amplicons. An Illumina MiSeq instrument was used for sequencing of the CDR3 libraries. Regarding the original processing steps: Export and quality control were performed with immunoSEQ Analyzer 3.0, and downstream analyses were performed with R Bioconductor and Immunarch. Repertoire metrics were calculated using only productive rearrangements within the normalized downsampled data set. In the normalized cohort, clonotypes with more than 5 templates were defined as pathologically expanded. The Inverse Simpson Index served as the measure of repertoire diversity. To capture all clonotypes, CMV-specificity analyses were performed on the non-normalized data set. Here the immuneACCESS table is served through TCRdb, limited to in-frame sequences with V and J called. Missing clones are a known gap in these copies; in checked studies unresolved V genes cover under half, and the rest lacks a known reason. V and J calls and clone size are as listed in that table; D and trimming were resolved from the DNA. Here the sample has approximately 30,000 clones; roughly 84% occur a single time. Less than 2% of the sample rests with the top ten.

Deletion took 5 bases off V and 1 base off J, with a span of 17 bases between the germline ends. CDR1 and CDR2 are drawn from the germline V gene: SGHNT, YENEEA. Including the terminal cysteine and phenylalanine, the CDR3 comprises 16 residues. Solely the CDR3 DNA is kept, with 48 bases framed from the first base. This sequence was found in a man aged 40-49 years with acute myeloid leukemia. Some clones in this sample may be carry-over from other donors' samples. The sequences come from peripheral blood mononuclear cells, collected before stem cell transplant. The chain links TRBV11-3 with TRBJ2-5; matching of 6 bases hints at TRBD2 as the D gene. The CDR3 region reads CASSPGGRGAQETQYF. The DNA sequence follows: TGTGCCAGCAGCCCCGGCGGGCGGGGAGCCCAAGAGACCCAGTACTTC.